The following is a TCR beta chain sequence with its context. Its antigen is currently unknown. This record belongs to a study of human thymus T cells. General study results and limits: Thymic repertoires from unrelated individuals overlapped highly, related research reported. There appeared to be biased usage of V and J genes in thymic and blood repertoires.

The table came from immunoSEQ multiplex PCR; TCRdb's copy has only in-frame clones and leaves some out. This sample yields about 120,000 clones, of which about 93% are seen a single time; under 0.025% belongs to the top ten. Surgeons resected thymus tissue during corrective heart surgery. Donor material was obtained from healthy Finnish infants undergoing corrective surgery for congenital heart defects. Germline loops: CDR1 SGHNT, CDR2 YYREEE (reference sequence). The V and J ends lost 0 bases and 7 bases respectively, with 14 bases between them. The length of the CDR3 is 16 residues. V usage is TRBV5-4 and J usage is TRBJ1-6; possible D gene TRBD1, 5 bases. Sequencing was performed on thymus tissue. This receptor was identified in a boy less than two years old with a congenital heart defect but otherwise immunologically healthy. The CDR3 DNA follows: TGTGCCAGCAGCTTGGCCGGGGCCAGGGAAAATTCACCCCTCCACTTT. Residues: CASSLAGARENSPLHF.